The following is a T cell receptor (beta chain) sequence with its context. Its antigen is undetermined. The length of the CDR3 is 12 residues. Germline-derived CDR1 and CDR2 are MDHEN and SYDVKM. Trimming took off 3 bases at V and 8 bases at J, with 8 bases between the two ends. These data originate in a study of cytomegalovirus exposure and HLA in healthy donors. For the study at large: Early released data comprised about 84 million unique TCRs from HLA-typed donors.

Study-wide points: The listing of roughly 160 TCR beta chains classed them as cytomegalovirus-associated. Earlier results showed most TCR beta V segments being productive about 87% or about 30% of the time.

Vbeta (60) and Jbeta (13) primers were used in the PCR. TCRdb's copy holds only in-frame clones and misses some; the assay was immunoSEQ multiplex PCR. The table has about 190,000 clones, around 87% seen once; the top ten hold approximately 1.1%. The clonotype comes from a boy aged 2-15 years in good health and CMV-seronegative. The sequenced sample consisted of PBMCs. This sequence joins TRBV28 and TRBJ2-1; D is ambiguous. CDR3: CASSLGRYEQFF. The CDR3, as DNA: TGTGCCAGCAGTTTGGGCAGGTATGAGCAGTTCTTC.